The source of this T cell receptor beta chain is a study of blood T cell repertoires in COVID-19 (dated by TCRdb to about 2020). Looking at the study overall: Samples from collaborators originated in the United States, Italy and Spain and spanned both the acute and convalescent phases of COVID-19. Where HLA class I and class II types were available, the types were taken from metadata supplied by the sample provider, not from assay-based typing. The samples were drawn from the first 160 participants of the ongoing ImmuneRACE study and from over a thousand subjects provided by 6 global collaborators. The prospective study material was composed of cDNA or gDNA derived from T cells, B-cell-depleted T cells, or PBMCs. The repertoires were made available in a free public database intended to serve as a resource for research on the immune response to SARS-CoV-2. The sample metadata nearly always contained a de-identified subject ID, COVID-19 status, age in years and sex. Deeply sampled blood TCRbeta repertoires from subjects exposed to, actively infected with, or recovered from COVID-19 were included in the dataset.

What the authors observed across the whole study: The amount of clinical and demographic metadata varied by source and participant and was provided uncurated.

About this clone: The antigen this receptor binds is unknown. The sample holds no much larger clone one base away, and base qualities are not on file.

Each collaborating institution followed its own protocols to collect whole blood in K2EDTA tubes. Collaborator samples were shipped for TCRbeta analysis as frozen whole blood, isolated PBMCs, or DNA extracted from either sample type. TCRbeta CDR3 regions were amplified from genomic DNA by means of the immunoSEQ Assay, a bias-controlled multiplex PCR. Concerning the study's data processing: The number of nucleated cells in each sample was estimated from the amplification of reference gene primers within the assay. To quantify the absolute abundance of each unique TCRbeta CDR3 rearrangement, sequence reads were collapsed and filtered. For each sample, productive Simpson clonality was calculated by taking the square root of Simpson's diversity index across productive rearrangements. TCRdb retrieved this table from immuneACCESS and kept in-frame rearrangements only. Not all clones are present; in checked studies, unresolved V genes account for under half, and no reason is known for the remainder. V and J calls and clone size are copied from that table; D and trimming were computed from the DNA. This sample lists under 50,000 clones; roughly 88% were detected once. Of the sample, roughly 50% falls within the top ten clones.

V loses 0 bases, J loses 4 bases, and the germline ends lie 11 bases apart. Including cysteine and phenylalanine, the CDR3 has 15 amino acids. Here the CDR3 DNA is all that survives: 45 bases in frame from base 1. The germline V gene specifies SGHNT as CDR1 and YENEEA as CDR2. Sequenced: peripheral blood. The V and J segments used are TRBV11-3 and TRBJ2-3, and TRBD1 may be the D gene, going by 5 matching bases. The sequence was collected from a man between 65 and 85 years old with acute or convalescent COVID-19. The CDR3 region: CASSLEGQGPDTQYF. The DNA sequence is given as TGTGCCAGCAGCTTAGAGGGGCAGGGCCCAGATACGCAGTATTTT.